This paragraph reports one T cell receptor beta chain. Profiled with immunoSEQ multiplex PCR; TCRdb holds only in-frame clones, not every one. The sample shows 100,000 to 120,000 clones, more than 70% of them seen only once. The data were taken from a study of T cell responses to AZD1222 COVID-19 vaccine. The germline CDR1 and CDR2 sequences are SEHNR and FQNEAQ (reference sequence). V was pared by 5 bases and J by 3 bases, with 17 bases between. There are 15 residues in the CDR3. The sample consisted of peripheral blood, taken on day 0 of AZD1222 vaccination. This receptor was taken from an adult in good health. The chain uses TRBV7-9 and TRBJ2-7, with D possibly TRBD2 on 6 matching bases. The CDR3 DNA follows: TGTGCCAGCAGCGCACAGGCGTTCGGGGGCTACGAGCAGTACTTC. Its translation is CASSAQAFGGYEQYF.